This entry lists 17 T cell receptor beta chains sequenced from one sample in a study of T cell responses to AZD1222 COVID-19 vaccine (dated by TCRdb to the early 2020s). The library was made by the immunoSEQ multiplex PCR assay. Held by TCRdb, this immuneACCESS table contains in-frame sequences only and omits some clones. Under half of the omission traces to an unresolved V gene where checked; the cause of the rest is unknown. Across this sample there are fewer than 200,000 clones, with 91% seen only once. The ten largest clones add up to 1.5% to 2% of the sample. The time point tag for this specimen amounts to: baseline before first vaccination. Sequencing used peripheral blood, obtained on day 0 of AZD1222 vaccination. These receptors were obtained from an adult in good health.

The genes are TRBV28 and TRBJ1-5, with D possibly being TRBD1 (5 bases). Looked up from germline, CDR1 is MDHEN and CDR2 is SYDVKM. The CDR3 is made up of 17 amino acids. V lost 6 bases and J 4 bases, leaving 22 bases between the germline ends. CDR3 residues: CASRKGDGKPYNQPQHF. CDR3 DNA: TGTGCCAGCAGGAAAGGGGATGGTAAACCCTATAATCAGCCCCAGCATTTT. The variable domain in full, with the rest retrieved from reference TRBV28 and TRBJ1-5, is DVKVTQSSRYLVKRTGEKVFLECVQDMDHENMFWYRQDPGLGLRLIYFSYDVKMKEKGDIPEGYSVSREKKERFSLILESASTNQTSMYLCASRKGDGKPYNQPQHFGDGTRLSIL.

The CDR3 DNA reads TGTGCCTGGAGCGACTCGGGAGCCGAAGCTTTCTTT. Amino acid sequence: CAWSDSGAEAFF. The chain employs TRBV30 and TRBJ1-1; the D is unclear. This CDR3 is 12 amino acids long. The germline V and J ends were trimmed by 3 bases and 8 bases, with 13 bases remaining between them. Germline V gives CDR1 GTSNPN, CDR2 SVGIG (reference sequence).

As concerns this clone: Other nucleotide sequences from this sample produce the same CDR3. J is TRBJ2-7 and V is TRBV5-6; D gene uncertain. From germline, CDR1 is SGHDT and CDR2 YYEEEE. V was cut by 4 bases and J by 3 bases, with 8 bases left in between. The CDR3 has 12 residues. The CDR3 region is CASSKVLYEQYF. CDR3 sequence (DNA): TGTGCCAGCAGCAAGGTCCTCTACGAGCAGTACTTC.

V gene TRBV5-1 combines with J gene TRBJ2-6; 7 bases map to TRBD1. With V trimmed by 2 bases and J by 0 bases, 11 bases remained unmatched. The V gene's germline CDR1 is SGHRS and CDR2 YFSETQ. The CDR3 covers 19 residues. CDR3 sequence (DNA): TGCGCCAGCAGCTTTAGGGCCCCGGGACAGCTCTCTGGGGCCAACGTCCTGACTTTC. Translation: CASSFRAPGQLSGANVLTF.

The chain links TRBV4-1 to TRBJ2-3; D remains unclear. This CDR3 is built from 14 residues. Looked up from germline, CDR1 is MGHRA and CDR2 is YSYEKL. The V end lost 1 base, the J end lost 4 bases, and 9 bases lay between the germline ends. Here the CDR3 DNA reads TGCGCCAGCAGCCAAGTTAGGGCAGCAGATACGCAGTATTTT. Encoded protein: CASSQVRAADTQYF.

This CDR3 is CASNAQGARGYTF. The CDR3 DNA reads TGTGCCAGCAACGCACAGGGGGCGCGAGGCTACACCTTC. The chain has TRBV25-1 and TRBJ1-2; 9 bases are a match to TRBD1. V shed 7 bases and J 8 bases; nucleotides not matched to a gene: 8. The CDR3 has 13 amino acids. Germline CDR1 is MGHDK and CDR2 is SYGVNS.

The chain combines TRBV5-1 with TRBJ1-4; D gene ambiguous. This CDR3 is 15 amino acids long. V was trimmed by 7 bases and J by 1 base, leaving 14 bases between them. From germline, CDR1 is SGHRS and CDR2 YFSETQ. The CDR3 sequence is CASGLGSRTNEKLFF. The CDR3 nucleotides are TGCGCCAGCGGACTAGGGAGTCGAACTAATGAAAAACTGTTTTTT.

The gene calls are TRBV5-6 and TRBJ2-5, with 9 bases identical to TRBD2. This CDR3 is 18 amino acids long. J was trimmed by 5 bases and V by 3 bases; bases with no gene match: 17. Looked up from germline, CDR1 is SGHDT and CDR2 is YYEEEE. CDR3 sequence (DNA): TGTGCCAGCAGCTCCGAGGCTTGGAGCGGGAGGCGAGGGGAGACCCAGTACTTC. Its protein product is CASSSEAWSGRRGETQYF.

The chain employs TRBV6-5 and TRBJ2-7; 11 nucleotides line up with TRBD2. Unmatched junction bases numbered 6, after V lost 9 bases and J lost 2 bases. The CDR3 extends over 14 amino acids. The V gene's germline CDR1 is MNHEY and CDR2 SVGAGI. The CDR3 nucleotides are TGTGCCAGTGGGGTTAGCGGGAGGGCCTACGAGCAGTACTTC. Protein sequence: CASGVSGRAYEQYF.

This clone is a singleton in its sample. The chain's CDR3 is CATSRDLWIASTDTQYF. The CDR3 coding sequence is TGTGCCACCAGCAGAGATTTATGGATTGCTAGCACAGATACGCAGTATTTT. The rearrangement uses TRBV15 and TRBJ2-3; D not resolved. Trimming pared 0 bases from V and 0 bases from J, leaving 13 bases between. Germline CDR1 and CDR2: LNHNV and YYDKDF (reference sequence). The CDR3 length is 17 residues. The variable domain in full, with the rest retrieved from reference TRBV15 and TRBJ2-3, is DAMVIQNPRYQVTQFGKPVTLSCSQTLNHNVMYWYQQKSSQAPKLLFHYYDKDFNNEADTPDNFQSRRPNTSFCFLDIRSPGLGDTAMYLCATSRDLWIASTDTQYFGPGTRLTVL.

The CDR3 loop reads CASSLLAGQTDTQYF. The CDR3 DNA reads as TGTGCCAGCAGCCTATTAGCGGGGCAAACAGATACGCAGTATTTT. The genes are TRBV5-4 and TRBJ2-3; 8 nucleotides align to TRBD2. Germline loops: CDR1 SGHNT, CDR2 YYREEE (reference sequence). The ends lost 4 bases at V and 3 bases at J; junction bases unmatched: 7. The CDR3 consists of 15 residues.

CDR3 DNA sequence: TGCGCCAGCAGCTTCAGGGGGCGGAATGAAAAACTGTTTTTT. Translating it yields CASSFRGRNEKLFF. J is TRBJ1-4 and V is TRBV5-1; 8 bases are a match to TRBD1. Trimming took 2 bases from V and 5 from J; bases not matched to a gene: 2. The CDR3 is 14 amino acids. The germline gives CDR1 SGHRS, CDR2 YFSETQ.

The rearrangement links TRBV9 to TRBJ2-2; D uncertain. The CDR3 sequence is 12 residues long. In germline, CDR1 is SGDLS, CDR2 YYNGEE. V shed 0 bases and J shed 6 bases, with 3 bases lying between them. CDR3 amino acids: CASSVVAGELFF. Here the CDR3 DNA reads TGTGCCAGCAGCGTAGTCGCCGGGGAGCTGTTTTTT.

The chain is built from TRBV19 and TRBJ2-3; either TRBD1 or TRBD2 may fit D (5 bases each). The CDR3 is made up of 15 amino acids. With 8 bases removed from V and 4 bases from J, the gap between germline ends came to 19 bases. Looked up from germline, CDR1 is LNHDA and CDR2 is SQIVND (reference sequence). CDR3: CASGLGRGVADTQYF. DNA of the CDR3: TGTGCCAGTGGGTTGGGGCGAGGGGTCGCAGATACGCAGTATTTT.

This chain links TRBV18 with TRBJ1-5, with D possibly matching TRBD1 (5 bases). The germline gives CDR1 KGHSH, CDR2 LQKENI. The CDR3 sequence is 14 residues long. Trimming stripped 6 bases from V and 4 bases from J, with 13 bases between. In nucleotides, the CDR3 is TGTGCCAGCTCCCCCGGGGGGGGGAATCAGCCCCAGCATTTT. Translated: CASSPGGGNQPQHF.

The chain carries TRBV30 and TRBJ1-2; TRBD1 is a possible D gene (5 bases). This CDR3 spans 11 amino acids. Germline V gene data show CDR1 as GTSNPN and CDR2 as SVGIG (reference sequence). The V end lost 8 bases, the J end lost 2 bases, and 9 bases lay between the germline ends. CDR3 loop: CAGQGNYGYTF. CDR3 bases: TGTGCCGGTCAGGGCAACTATGGCTACACCTTC.

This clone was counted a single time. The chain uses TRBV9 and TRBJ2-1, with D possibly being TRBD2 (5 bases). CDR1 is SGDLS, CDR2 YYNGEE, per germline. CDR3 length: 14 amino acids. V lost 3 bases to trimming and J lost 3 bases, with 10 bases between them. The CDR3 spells CASSAAVGYNEQFF. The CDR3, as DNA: TGTGCCAGCAGCGCAGCGGTGGGCTACAATGAGCAGTTCTTC.